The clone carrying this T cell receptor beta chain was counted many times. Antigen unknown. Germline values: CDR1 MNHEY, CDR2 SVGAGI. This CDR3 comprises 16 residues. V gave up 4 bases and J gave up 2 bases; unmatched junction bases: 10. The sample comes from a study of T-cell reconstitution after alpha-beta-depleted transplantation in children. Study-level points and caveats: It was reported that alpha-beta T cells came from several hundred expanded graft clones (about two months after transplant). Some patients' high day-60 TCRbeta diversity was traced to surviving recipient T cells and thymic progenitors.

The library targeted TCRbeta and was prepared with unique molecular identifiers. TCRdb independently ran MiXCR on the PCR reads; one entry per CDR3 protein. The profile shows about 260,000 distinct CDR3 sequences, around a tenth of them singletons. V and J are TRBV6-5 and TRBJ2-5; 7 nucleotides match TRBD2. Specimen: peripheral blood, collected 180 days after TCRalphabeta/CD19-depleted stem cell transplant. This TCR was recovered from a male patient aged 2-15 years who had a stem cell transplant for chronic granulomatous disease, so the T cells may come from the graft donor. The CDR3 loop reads CASSSPAGSRQETQYF. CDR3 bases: TGTGCCAGCAGTTCCCCAGCGGGGAGCAGACAAGAGACCCAGTACTTC.